Presented here are 19 T cell receptor beta chains from one specimen sequenced in a study of human T cells and chemical hapten exposure. Specified time point: patch test 1, 2 weeks after DPC sensitization. The treatment denotes: therapeutic diphenylcyclopropenone sensitization with weekly scalp DPC. A single record per CDR3 protein comes from TCRdb applying MiXCR to the RACE reads. The data show about 120,000 distinct CDR3 sequences, about 13% seen once. Sequencing was performed on whole blood, taken in connection with sensitization to the hapten diphenylcyclopropenone (DPC). The receptors shown here come from a man younger than 30 with alopecia areata. Some clones in this sample may be carry-over from other donors' samples.

This clonotype has just a few counts. The CDR3 bases are TGCAGTGCGGGTGGGCCCACCCTAAGCAATCAGCCCCAGCATTTT. The encoded protein is CSAGGPTLSNQPQHF. The chain has TRBV20-1 and TRBJ1-5, with unresolved D. V dropped 6 bases and J dropped 1 base, with 16 bases sitting between them. The CDR3 length is 15 residues. Germline values: CDR1 DFQATT, CDR2 SNEGSKA (reference sequence).

The gene calls are TRBV6-4 and TRBJ2-2, with D uncertain. Trimming took 3 bases from V and 4 from J, leaving 9 bases between them. Germline V gene sequence: CDR1 MRHNA, CDR2 SNTAGT. This CDR3 is 14 amino acids long. CDR3 sequence: CASSEQTLTGELFF. CDR3 in DNA: TGTGCCAGCAGTGAACAGACACTCACCGGGGAGCTGTTTTTT.

This clonotype was observed many times. V usage is TRBV7-2 and J usage is TRBJ1-2; D gene unclear. Germline V gives CDR1 SGHTA, CDR2 FQGNSA. The V and J ends lost 5 bases and 0 bases respectively, with 10 bases between them. The CDR3 covers 14 residues. CDR3 sequence (DNA): TGTGCCAGCAGCAGGGTTACAGCTAACTATGGCTACACCTTC. Residues: CASSRVTANYGYTF.

This clonotype has just a few counts. The rearrangement joins TRBV11-2 to TRBJ2-7; D is undetermined. This CDR3 comprises 13 residues. CDR1 is SGHAT, CDR2 FQNNGV, per germline. V shed 5 bases and J shed 1 base, with 9 bases lying between them. CDR3 amino acids: CASSVGPSYEQYF. The CDR3 DNA follows: TGTGCCAGCAGCGTCGGCCCATCCTACGAGCAGTACTTC.

The V gene is TRBV24-1, the J gene TRBJ2-5; 9 nucleotides line up with TRBD1. This CDR3 region has 15 residues. Germline V lookup: CDR1 KGHDR, CDR2 SFDVKD. V was clipped by 4 bases and J by 4 bases; unmatched bases: 6. The CDR3 nucleotides read TGTGCCACCAGTGACCCCGGGACAGGGCGAGAGACCCAGTACTTC. Amino acids: CATSDPGTGRETQYF.

Only a few counts were recorded for this clonotype. V gene TRBV7-9 combines with J gene TRBJ2-5; the match to TRBD2 covers 7 bases. Trimming removed 5 bases from V and 2 bases from J; junction bases left unmatched: 11. Looked up from germline, CDR1 is SEHNR and CDR2 is FQNEAQ (reference sequence). The CDR3 is made up of 16 amino acids. In DNA, the CDR3 is TGTGCCAGCAGCCCTAAAACCGGGAGGCTTCAAGAGACCCAGTACTTC. It yields the protein CASSPKTGRLQETQYF. Looking up the rest from reference TRBV7-9 and TRBJ2-5 gives the full variable domain: DTGVSQNPRHKITKRGQNVTFRCDPISEHNRLYWYRQTLGQGPEFLTYFQNEAQLEKSRLLSDRFSAERPKGSFSTLEIQRTEQGDSAMYLCASSPKTGRLQETQYFGPGTRLLVL.

This sequence joins TRBV7-9 and TRBJ1-2, with TRBD1 as a possible D gene (5 bases). CDR3 length: 12 residues. The V gene's germline CDR1 is SEHNR and CDR2 FQNEAQ (reference sequence). V shed 5 bases and J shed 4 bases, with 8 bases lying between them. The CDR3 loop is CASSPDSYGYTF. The CDR3 DNA reads TGTGCCAGCAGCCCTGACAGCTATGGCTACACCTTC.

Here the CDR3 reads CASSQGLGLLYGYTF. CDR3 nucleotides: TGCGCCAGCAGCCAAGGACTGGGGCTTCTATATGGCTACACCTTC. The chain recombines TRBV4-3 with TRBJ1-2; D possibly corresponds to TRBD1 (5 bases). This CDR3 comprises 15 residues. Trimming removed 1 base at V and 5 bases at J, with 14 bases between. Germline CDR1 is LGHNA and CDR2 is YSLEER.

This clonotype was counted only a few times. This rearrangement joins TRBV2 to TRBJ2-1, with a tentative D call TRBD2 (6 bases). Trimming left V 10 bases short and J 2 bases short, with 15 bases between. Germline loops: CDR1 SNHLY, CDR2 FYNNEI. This CDR3 has 14 residues. CDR3 protein: CATQSGGAYNEQFF. In DNA, the CDR3 is TGTGCCACCCAGTCCGGGGGAGCCTACAATGAGCAGTTCTTC.

This clonotype was seen a handful of times. The rearrangement links TRBV19 to TRBJ2-5; TRBD2 aligns across 9 bases. The junction had 6 bases not matched to a gene; V was cut back by 2 bases and J by 2 bases. The CDR3 is made up of 16 amino acids. Germline CDR1 and CDR2: LNHDA and SQIVND (reference sequence). The CDR3 here is CASSIYSGGEQETQYF. The CDR3 coding sequence is TGTGCCAGTAGTATATATAGCGGGGGCGAACAAGAGACCCAGTACTTC.

The table lists this clonotype with many counts. The rearrangement uses TRBV4-1 and TRBJ1-2; 7 positions agree with TRBD1. The CDR3 is made up of 16 amino acids. The trim removed 1 base at V and 6 bases at J, leaving 11 bases unmatched. Germline V CDR1 and CDR2: MGHRA, YSYEKL. CDR3 protein: CASSQGNRGVRDGYTF. The CDR3 DNA reads as TGCGCCAGCAGCCAAGGCAACAGGGGAGTTAGAGATGGCTACACCTTC.

V usage is TRBV7-6 and J usage is TRBJ2-3, with 8 nucleotides matching TRBD1. CDR1 is SGHVS and CDR2 is FNYEAQ in the germline V gene. V dropped 1 base and J dropped 0; count of bases not matched to a gene: 0. The CDR3 has 15 amino acids. DNA of the CDR3: TGTGCCAGCAGCTTAGGGACAGGGAGCACAGATACGCAGTATTTT. This translates into CASSLGTGSTDTQYF.

This clonotype was detected a few times. The chain carries TRBV29-1 and TRBJ1-1; TRBD1 matches at 8 bases. The CDR3 covers 12 residues. J was trimmed by 3 bases and V by 7 bases; bases with no gene match: 4. The V gene's germline CDR1 is SQVTM and CDR2 ANQGSEA. The CDR3 DNA is TGCAGCGGGAGGACAGGGTACACTGAAGCTTTCTTT. As protein: CSGRTGYTEAFF.

The chain links TRBV20-1 to TRBJ1-2; 8 nucleotides agree with TRBD1. Trimming took 6 bases from V and 6 from J; bases not matched to a gene: 12. This CDR3 has 14 residues. Per the germline V gene, CDR1 is DFQATT and CDR2 is SNEGSKA (reference sequence). The CDR3, as DNA: TGCAGTGCCCGACCGGCGACAGGGGAGAATGGCTACACCTTC. Encoded protein: CSARPATGENGYTF.

V gene TRBV18 combines with J gene TRBJ1-2, with D possibly matching TRBD1 (6 bases). V lost 5 bases, J lost 3 bases, and 16 bases lay in between. This CDR3 is built from 15 residues. The germline V gene has CDR1 KGHSH and CDR2 LQKENI. In DNA, the CDR3 is TGTGCCAGCTCATCCTCCGGGGCAGGGGACTATGGCTACACCTTC. Residues: CASSSSGAGDYGYTF.

A few counts support this clonotype. This chain connects TRBV6-2 or TRBV6-3 to TRBJ1-5; 12 nucleotides match TRBD1. This CDR3 region has 17 residues. Unmatched junction bases numbered 11, after V lost 6 bases and J lost 5 bases. The germline V gene has CDR1 MNHEY and CDR2 SVGEGT. CDR3 DNA sequence: TGTGCCAGCAGCCCGGGACAGGGGGCGCGTCCCCATCAGCCCCAGCATTTT. Protein: CASSPGQGARPHQPQHF.

V is TRBV12-3 or TRBV12-4 and J is TRBJ1-1; D ambiguous. V shed 4 bases and J shed 10 bases, with 13 bases lying between them. This CDR3 spans 12 amino acids. The DNA for the CDR3 is TGTGCCAGCAGTTGGTCTACTACTTCAGCTTTCTTT. It is translated as CASSWSTTSAFF.

This clonotype was recorded a few times. The chain recombines TRBV12-5 with TRBJ2-3, with TRBD1 matching 8 bases. The CDR3 spans 18 residues. After removal of 3 bases from V and 2 bases from J, the junction contained 13 bases not matched to a gene. Germline CDR1 LGHNT, CDR2 FRNRAP. The CDR3 nucleotides are TGTGCTAGTGGTTTCAGTGTTGGGACAGGATCTACCACAGATACGCAGTATTTT. The encoded protein is CASGFSVGTGSTTDTQYF.

This clonotype was counted a few times. V is TRBV6-4 and J is TRBJ1-4; no definite D call. This CDR3 has 13 residues. V was clipped by 6 bases and J by 0 bases, with 5 bases between them. The germline V gene encodes CDR1 MRHNA and CDR2 SNTAGT. CDR3 protein: CASSRSTNEKLFF. In DNA, the CDR3 is TGTGCCAGCAGCAGATCAACTAATGAAAAACTGTTTTTT.